These 11 T cell receptor beta chains were sequenced from one sample in a study of long-term antiretroviral therapy in people with HIV. Survey-level resolution applied to immunoSEQ assay v3.0. Sequencing was performed with immunoSEQ multiplex PCR; in TCRdb, only in-frame clones are kept and a portion is missing. In the table there are about 32,000 clones, just under 95% of which are singletons. The sample was unsorted PBMCs, taken 4.1 years after starting antiretroviral therapy. The receptors were gathered from a woman between 50 and 59 years old with HIV.

For the CDR3, the DNA is TGTGCCAGCAGCCCCCGCGGGCTAGCGGCGTCTAGTATTCAGTACTTC. It is translated as CASSPRGLAASSIQYF. The chain employs TRBV27 and TRBJ2-4; 7 positions match TRBD2. This CDR3 is 16 amino acids long. Trimming took 6 bases from V and 10 from J; bases not matched to a gene: 18. Per germline, CDR1 MNHEY and CDR2 SMNVEV (reference sequence).

This clone was counted only a few times. The chain uses TRBV4-1 and TRBJ1-2; TRBD1 agrees at 7 bases. This CDR3 spans 14 amino acids. Germline assignment: CDR1 MGHRA and CDR2 YSYEKL. V shed 3 bases, J shed 5 bases, and the junction held 6 bases outside the gene matches. CDR3 in amino acids: CASSHSTGAYGYTF. The CDR3 DNA follows: TGCGCCAGCAGCCATAGTACAGGGGCGTATGGCTACACCTTC.

The chain joins TRBV5-4 to TRBJ2-5, with D maybe TRBD1 (6 bases). Germline CDR1 reads SGHNT; CDR2 reads YYREEE (reference sequence). The CDR3 covers 16 residues. The V end lost 0 bases, the J end lost 2 bases, and 14 bases lay between the germline ends. CDR3 residues: CASSLGYNRVQETQYF. DNA of the CDR3: TGTGCCAGCAGCTTGGGGTATAACAGGGTTCAAGAGACCCAGTACTTC.

The genes are TRBV30 and TRBJ1-5, with 9 bases lining up with TRBD1. CDR3 size: 15 residues. After removal of 0 bases from V and 4 bases from J, the junction contained 4 bases not matched to a gene. Germline CDR1 GTSNPN, CDR2 SVGIG (reference sequence). CDR3 bases: TGTGCCTGGAGTGTAAGGGACAGGGATAATCAGCCCCAGCATTTT. Encoded protein: CAWSVRDRDNQPQHF.

The gene calls are TRBV27 and TRBJ1-3, with TRBD1 as a possible D gene (5 bases). Trimming stripped 6 bases from V and 2 bases from J, with 14 bases between. Germline V gene lookup returns CDR1 MNHEY and CDR2 SMNVEV (reference sequence). The CDR3 is made up of 15 amino acids. The CDR3 spells CASRATGGAGNTIYF. CDR3 in DNA: TGTGCCAGCAGAGCTACCGGGGGGGCTGGAAACACCATATATTTT.

The gene calls are TRBV29-1 and TRBJ1-1; TRBD1 aligns across 7 bases. Trimming took 4 bases from V and 7 from J; bases not matched to a gene: 12. The germline CDR1 and CDR2 sequences are SQVTM and ANQGSEA. This CDR3 spans 14 amino acids. In DNA form, the CDR3 reads TGCAGCGTTGCCCCGGGACAGCATAAGGTTGAAGCTTTCTTT. Protein: CSVAPGQHKVEAFF.

The chain is built from TRBV30 and TRBJ1-3; 9 positions match TRBD1. This CDR3 has 16 residues. CDR1 is GTSNPN, CDR2 SVGIG, per germline (reference sequence). V lost 1 base, J lost 3 bases, and 7 bases stayed unmatched. Written as DNA, the CDR3 is TGTGCCTGGAGTGCCCACAGGGGGCTAGGTGGAAACACCATATATTTT. It is translated as CAWSAHRGLGGNTIYF.

This CDR3 is CASSLLSSGRAQYF. CDR3 DNA: TGTGCCAGCAGCTTACTTTCTAGCGGGCGGGCCCAGTACTTC. The rearrangement links TRBV7-2 to TRBJ2-5; 8 bases align to TRBD2. CDR1 and CDR2 (germline): SGHTA, FQGNSA. The V gene end was trimmed by 2 bases and the J gene end by 9 bases; junction bases not matched to a gene: 8. The CDR3 spans 14 residues. Complete variable domain (other parts from reference TRBV7-2 and TRBJ2-5): GAGVSQSPSNKVTEKGKDVELRCDPISGHTALYWYRQSLGQGLEFLIYFQGNSAPDKSGLPSDRFSAERTGGSVSTLTIQRTQQEDSAVYLCASSLLSSGRAQYFGPGTRLLVL.

V usage is TRBV7-3 and J usage is TRBJ1-2; 10 nucleotides agree with TRBD1. The CDR3 is 15 amino acids. V was clipped by 5 bases and J by 8 bases; unmatched bases: 11. Germline CDR1 SGHTA, CDR2 FQGTGA. In nucleotides, the CDR3 is TGTGCCAGCAGCAGTCGACCGGGACAGGGGAGCGGCTACACCTTC. It is translated as CASSSRPGQGSGYTF.

This chain links TRBV7-9 with TRBJ2-7; D gene ambiguous. Per germline, CDR1 SEHNR and CDR2 FQNEAQ (reference sequence). The CDR3 covers 13 residues. The V end lost 1 base, the J end lost 3 bases, and 7 bases lay between the germline ends. The DNA for the CDR3 is TGTGCCAGCAGCTTAGGATCCCTCTACGAGCAGTACTTC. Encoded protein: CASSLGSLYEQYF.

This clone has only one observation. The chain couples TRBV9 to TRBJ2-1; 7 nucleotides align to TRBD2. V lost 4 bases and J lost 9; bases outside the gene matches: 10. CDR3 length: 14 residues. CDR1 is SGDLS, CDR2 YYNGEE, per germline. CDR3 nucleotide sequence: TGTGCCAGCAGCAGCCCGGGGGGTCCTTTTGAGCAGTTCTTC. As protein: CASSSPGGPFEQFF.